This record concerns one T cell receptor beta chain sequence. V lost 1 base to trimming and J lost 3 bases, with 12 bases between them. The CDR3 has 16 amino acids. CDR1 is MGHRA, CDR2 YSYEKL, per germline. Primers for the PCR totalled 60 Vbeta and 13 Jbeta. Clones were sequenced by immunoSEQ multiplex PCR, and TCRdb holds only the in-frame ones, with some missing. Here the sample spans about 160,000 clones, 85% being singletons. These data originate in a study of cytomegalovirus exposure and HLA in healthy donors. This TCR was recovered from a boy under 10 years old in good health and CMV-seronegative. The chain couples TRBV4-1 to TRBJ1-4; no firm D call. Sequencing was carried out using PBMCs. CDR3 in amino acids: CASSQVKGVANEKLFF. The CDR3 bases are TGCGCCAGCAGCCAAGTCAAGGGAGTGGCTAATGAAAAACTGTTTTTT.